This T cell receptor (beta chain) was retrieved from a study of T cell responses to AZD1222 COVID-19 vaccine. Study results and limitations: As reported, nearly half of all spike-specific TCRs target variant regions that are unmutated. Repertoire samples came only from after the peak T cell response. Clonal diversity may have been underestimated, and the donors were mostly white British, with more females than males.

Method: immunoSEQ multiplex PCR; TCRdb's copy keeps in-frame clones and lacks some. The sample lists 90,000 to 110,000 clones, approximately 91% occurring once. Germline lookup yields CDR1 ENHRY and CDR2 SYGVKD. V lost 1 base and J lost 4, with 7 bases in between. The CDR3 is made up of 13 amino acids. On this clone: Its antigen remains unidentified.

This sequence originates from an adult in good health. J is TRBJ1-2 and V is TRBV10-3, with D possibly matching TRBD1 (6 bases). Sequences were derived from peripheral blood, sampled on day 0 of AZD1222 vaccination. In DNA, the CDR3 is TGTGCCATCAGTGAGTTACAGGGCTATGGCTACACCTTC. Translation: CAISELQGYGYTF.